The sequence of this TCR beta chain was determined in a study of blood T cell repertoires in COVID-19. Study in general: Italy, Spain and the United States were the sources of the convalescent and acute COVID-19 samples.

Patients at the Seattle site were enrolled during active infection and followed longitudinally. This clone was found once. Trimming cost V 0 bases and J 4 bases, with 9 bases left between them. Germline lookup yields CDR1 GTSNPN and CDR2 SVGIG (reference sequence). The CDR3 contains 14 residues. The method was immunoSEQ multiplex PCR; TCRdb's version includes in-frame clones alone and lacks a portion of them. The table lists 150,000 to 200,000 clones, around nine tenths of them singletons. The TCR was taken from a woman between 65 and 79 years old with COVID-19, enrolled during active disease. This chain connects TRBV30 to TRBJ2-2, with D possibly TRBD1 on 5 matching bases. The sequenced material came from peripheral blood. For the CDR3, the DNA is TGTGCCTGGAGTGTACGACAGACCACCGGGGAGCTGTTTTTT. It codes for CAWSVRQTTGELFF.